The 16 T cell receptor beta chains given below trace back to one sample, sequenced in a study of spatial heterogeneity in lung cancer. Via MiXCR, TCRdb re-called the 5' RACE reads, giving one row per CDR3 protein. The sample contains about 75,000 distinct CDR3 sequences, about 14% of which appear only once. Time point: sample taken at primary tumor resection. Whole RNA from tumor, nontumor lung or frozen PBMC was sequenced unsorted. This specimen was PBMCs, taken at surgery. These receptors were taken from a male donor with early-stage non-small cell lung cancer.

There are a few counts of this clonotype. The genes are TRBV24-1 and TRBJ2-4; D perhaps matches TRBD1 (6 bases). CDR3 length: 13 residues. Trimming took 3 bases from V and 5 from J, leaving 7 bases between them. Looked up from germline, CDR1 is KGHDR and CDR2 is SFDVKD. The DNA for the CDR3 is TGTGCCACCAGTGATACAGGGCAAAACATTCAGTACTTC. This translates into CATSDTGQNIQYF.

To note about this clonotype: The germline gene is not matched at one end of the junction; a read error may be the cause. The chain has TRBV7-7 and TRBJ1-4; TRBD1 might be the D (6 bases). The CDR3 covers 15 residues. Germline assignment: CDR1 SSHAT and CDR2 FNYEAQ (reference sequence). CDR3 region: CASSPGTTYNEKLFF. The CDR3 nucleotides are TGTGCTAGCAGCCCAGGGACAACCTATAATGAAAAACTGTTTTTT.

This clonotype came up a few times. V and J are TRBV3-1 and TRBJ2-7, with 12 bases aligning to TRBD2. The CDR3 has 12 amino acids. Germline CDR1 LGHDT, CDR2 YNNKEL (reference sequence). The V and J ends lost 7 bases and 6 bases, in that order; junction bases with no gene match: 1. The CDR3 loop is CASTLAGGEQYF. The CDR3 DNA reads as TGTGCCAGCACACTAGCGGGGGGCGAGCAGTACTTC.

In its sample, this clonotype was seen many times. The J gene is TRBJ1-2, the V gene TRBV3-1, with D tentatively TRBD1 (5 bases). CDR3 size: 15 residues. V lost 2 bases, J lost 4 bases, and 14 bases lay in between. CDR1 LGHDT and CDR2 YNNKEL come from the germline V gene (reference sequence). The CDR3 loop reads CASSQPGGETYGYTF. The CDR3 nucleotides read TGTGCCAGCAGCCAACCAGGAGGGGAGACCTATGGCTACACCTTC.

The V gene is TRBV20-1, the J gene TRBJ1-1; 8 bases fit TRBD1. This CDR3 is 14 amino acids long. CDR1 DFQATT and CDR2 SNEGSKA come from the germline V gene (reference sequence). Trimming cost V 0 bases and J 4 bases; bases outside gene matches: 4. CDR3 nucleotides: TGCAGTGCTAGAGACCTCAGGGGGCTCACTGAAGCTTTCTTT. Its translation is CSARDLRGLTEAFF.

This clonotype was counted ten times or more. This chain uses TRBV7-9 with TRBJ2-7; D unresolved. Germline CDR1 SEHNR, CDR2 FQNEAQ (reference sequence). Trimming took off 5 bases at V and 0 bases at J, with 14 bases between the two ends. This CDR3 has 15 residues. DNA for the CDR3: TGTGCCAGCAGCCCAAGGACCTCCGGCTCCTACGAGCAGTACTTC. It translates to CASSPRTSGSYEQYF.

The chain's CDR3 is CASSEVRTQTGELFF. CDR3 nucleotide sequence: TGTGCCAGCAGTGAAGTTAGGACGCAGACCGGGGAGCTGTTTTTT. The chain combines TRBV6-1 with TRBJ2-2; D is ambiguous. The CDR3 sequence is 15 residues long. V lost 1 base to trimming and J lost 5 bases, with 11 bases between them. Looked up from germline, CDR1 is MNHNS and CDR2 is SASEGT.

The V and J genes are TRBV7-2 and TRBJ2-7, with a tentative D call TRBD1 (5 bases). CDR1 is SGHTA and CDR2 is FQGNSA in the germline V gene. This CDR3 region has 13 residues. V was clipped by 4 bases and J by 2 bases, with 9 bases between them. DNA for the CDR3: TGTGCCAGCAGCTCCACAGGCCCCTACGAGCAGTACTTC. Its protein product is CASSSTGPYEQYF.

This clonotype was seen at least ten times. The rearrangement joins TRBV10-3 to TRBJ2-1; the match to TRBD2 covers 7 bases. Germline V CDR1 and CDR2: ENHRY, SYGVKD. J gave up 9 bases and V 3 bases, and 17 bases lay outside the gene matches. This CDR3 is built from 17 residues. CDR3 in DNA: TGTGCCATCAGTGACCCCCCCCTAGGGGTAGGGAGGGGTGAGCAGTTCTTC. It specifies CAISDPPLGVGRGEQFF.

The table lists this clonotype with a few counts. The chain has TRBV29-1 and TRBJ2-1; TRBD2 agrees at 12 bases. V gave up 4 bases and J gave up 6 bases; unmatched junction bases: 10. The CDR3 is 16 residues long. Germline-derived CDR1 and CDR2 are SQVTM and ANQGSEA. The CDR3 coding sequence is TGCAGCGTTGGAGGTCGGCTAGCGGGAGGGAGCAATGAGCAGTTCTTC. Amino acids: CSVGGRLAGGSNEQFF.

This clonotype has only one observation. Given a much more abundant clone one base away, this may be a read error. The chain links TRBV19 to TRBJ2-5; no clear D gene. The CDR3 runs 14 residues. Germline V gene data show CDR1 as LNHDA and CDR2 as SQIVND (reference sequence). CDR3: CVSSIVLGLETQYF. The CDR3 DNA reads TGTGTCAGTAGTATAGTCTTGGGGTTAGAGACCCAGTACTTC.

The chain joins TRBV29-1 to TRBJ1-1; 8 nucleotides align to TRBD1. The length of the CDR3 is 15 residues. V dropped 7 bases and J dropped 7; count of bases not matched to a gene: 17. Germline V gene lookup returns CDR1 SQVTM and CDR2 ANQGSEA. CDR3 region: CSAGGGRSRPIEAFF. The CDR3, as DNA: TGCAGCGCAGGGGGCGGAAGGAGTCGTCCTATTGAAGCTTTCTTT. The variable domain in full, with the rest retrieved from reference TRBV29-1 and TRBJ1-1, is SAVISQKPSRDICQRGTSLTIQCQVDSQVTMMFWYRQQPGQSLTLIATANQGSEATYESGFVIDKFPISRPNLTFSTLTVSNMSPEDSSIYLCSAGGGRSRPIEAFFGQGTRLTVV.

CDR3 amino acids: CASSGVDSQWNIQYF. Written as DNA, the CDR3 is TGTGCCAGCAGCGGGGTGGACAGTCAGTGGAACATTCAGTACTTC. V gene TRBV9 combines with J gene TRBJ2-4; D is perhaps TRBD1 (6 bases). V was clipped by 3 bases and J by 7 bases, with 17 bases between them. The germline V gene encodes CDR1 SGDLS and CDR2 YYNGEE. The CDR3 covers 15 residues. Full variable domain (remainder filled in from reference TRBV9 and TRBJ2-4): DSGVTQTPKHLITATGQRVTLRCSPRSGDLSVYWYQQSLDQGLQFLIQYYNGEERAKGNILERFSAQQFPDLHSELNLSSLELGDSALYFCASSGVDSQWNIQYFGAGTRLSVL.

The chain has TRBV7-9 and TRBJ2-1; weak D call: TRBD2 (6 bases). CDR1 and CDR2 (germline): SEHNR, FQNEAQ (reference sequence). V lost 4 bases and J 1 base, leaving 14 bases between the germline ends. This CDR3 is 16 amino acids long. The CDR3 nucleotides are TGTGCCAGCAGCTCGGGCGGACTAAGGTCCTACAATGAGCAGTTCTTC. Amino acids: CASSSGGLRSYNEQFF.

This clonotype appeared a few times. The gene calls are TRBV4-2 and TRBJ2-1; 7 nucleotides agree with TRBD1. The junction had 4 bases not matched to a gene; V was cut back by 1 base and J by 1 base. Looked up from germline, CDR1 is LGHNA and CDR2 is YNFKEQ. The CDR3 covers 16 residues. The CDR3 DNA reads TGTGCCAGCAGCCAAGGGGAGACAGGGTCCTACAATGAGCAGTTCTTC. It codes for CASSQGETGSYNEQFF.

This clonotype occurred a few times. V gene TRBV7-9 combines with J gene TRBJ2-6; TRBD1 aligns across 7 bases. After removal of 5 bases from V and 0 bases from J, the junction contained 1 base not matched to a gene. The length of the CDR3 is 15 residues. Per the germline V gene, CDR1 is SEHNR and CDR2 is FQNEAQ (reference sequence). The CDR3 nucleotides are TGTGCCAGCAGCCGACAGGGCTCTGGGGCCAACGTCCTGACTTTC. This gives the protein CASSRQGSGANVLTF.